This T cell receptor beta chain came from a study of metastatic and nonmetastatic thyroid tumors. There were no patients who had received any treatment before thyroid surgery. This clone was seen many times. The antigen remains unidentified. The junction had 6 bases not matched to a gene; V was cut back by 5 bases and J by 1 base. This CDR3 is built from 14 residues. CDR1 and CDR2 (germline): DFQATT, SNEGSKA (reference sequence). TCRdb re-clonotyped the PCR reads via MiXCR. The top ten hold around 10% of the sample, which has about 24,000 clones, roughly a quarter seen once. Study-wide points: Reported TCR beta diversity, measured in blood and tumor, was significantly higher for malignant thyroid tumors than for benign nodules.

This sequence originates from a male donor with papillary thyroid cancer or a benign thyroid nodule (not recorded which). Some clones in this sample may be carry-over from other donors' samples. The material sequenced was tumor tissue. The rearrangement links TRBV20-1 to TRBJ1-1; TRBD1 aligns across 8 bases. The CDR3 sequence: CSARRGTGNTEAFF. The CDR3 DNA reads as TGCAGTGCTCGAAGAGGGACAGGGAACACTGAAGCTTTCTTT.